This passage covers 22 T cell receptor beta chains from one sample sequenced in a study of cytomegalovirus exposure and HLA in healthy donors. In the PCR, 60 Vbeta and 13 Jbeta primers were used. Generated by immunoSEQ multiplex PCR, the TCRdb table keeps only in-frame clones and is missing some. The sample holds about 110,000 clones; around 76% are singletons and the top ten take less than 3.5%. The material sequenced was PBMCs. The receptors shown here come from a man between 25 and 39 years old in good health and CMV-seropositive.

The chain is built from TRBV6-5 and TRBJ2-7; maybe TRBD1 (6 bases). Trimming stripped 3 bases from V and 2 bases from J, with 11 bases between. The germline CDR1 and CDR2 sequences are MNHEY and SVGAGI. The CDR3 extends over 14 amino acids. In DNA form, the CDR3 reads TGTGCCAGCAGTTATGGAAAGGGGGCCTACGAGCAGTACTTC. Protein: CASSYGKGAYEQYF.

This rearrangement joins TRBV6-1 to TRBJ1-1; D not certain. Trimming pared 8 bases from V and 0 bases from J, leaving 13 bases between. CDR1 is MNHNS, CDR2 SASEGT, per germline. This CDR3 is built from 14 residues. The CDR3 coding sequence is TGTGCCAGCCTCATATCGGTACTGAACACTGAAGCTTTCTTT. This gives the protein CASLISVLNTEAFF.

The gene calls are TRBV5-4 and TRBJ1-4; D uncertain. Germline V CDR1 and CDR2: SGHNT, YYREEE (reference sequence). The CDR3 totals 14 residues. V lost 0 bases, J lost 4 bases, and 7 bases lay in between. The chain's CDR3 is CASSLGRVNEKLFF. The DNA of the CDR3 is TGTGCCAGCAGCTTGGGACGGGTTAATGAAAAACTGTTTTTT.

J is TRBJ1-1 and V is TRBV6-1; TRBD1 matches 7 bases. The length of the CDR3 is 15 residues. Germline CDR1 is MNHNS and CDR2 is SASEGT. J was trimmed by 0 bases and V by 2 bases; bases with no gene match: 3. The CDR3 coding sequence is TGTGCCAGCAGTGAACAGGGACAGCTGAACACTGAAGCTTTCTTT. Translated, it gives CASSEQGQLNTEAFF.

The CDR3 nucleotides read TGTGCCAGTAGTATAGGAGGGGGATATTGGCAGCCCCAGCATTTT. Amino acids: CASSIGGGYWQPQHF. This chain links TRBV19 with TRBJ1-5; possibly TRBD1 for D (6 bases). The V end was cut by 1 base, the J end by 7 bases, with 14 bases between. The CDR3 is 15 residues long. Per germline, CDR1 LNHDA and CDR2 SQIVND (reference sequence).

J is TRBJ1-3 and V is TRBV2; D possibly corresponds to TRBD1 (6 bases). CDR3 length: 15 amino acids. Germline V CDR1 and CDR2: SNHLY, FYNNEI. The germline V and J ends were trimmed by 10 bases and 1 base, with 17 bases remaining between them. The CDR3 protein is CATTKQGQSGNTIYF. DNA for the CDR3: TGTGCCACCACAAAACAGGGACAATCTGGAAACACCATATATTTT.

The chain uses TRBV9 and TRBJ2-3; TRBD2 agrees at 7 bases. From germline, CDR1 is SGDLS and CDR2 YYNGEE. Unmatched junction bases numbered 2, after V lost 3 bases and J lost 7 bases. The CDR3 covers 12 residues. The CDR3 DNA reads TGTGCCAGCAGCGCAGCGGGATATACGCAGTATTTT. Protein: CASSAAGYTQYF.

The chain is built from TRBV9 and TRBJ2-1; 12 nucleotides line up with TRBD1. Trimming at V came to 3 bases and at J to 8 bases, leaving 6 bases not matched to a gene. Germline CDR1 is SGDLS and CDR2 is YYNGEE. The CDR3 is 15 amino acids. DNA for the CDR3: TGTGCCAGCAGCGGTGGGACAGGGGGCTGGGATGAGCAGTTCTTC. It codes for CASSGGTGGWDEQFF.

This chain links TRBV18 with TRBJ1-4, with unresolved D. Germline lookup yields CDR1 KGHSH and CDR2 LQKENI. The CDR3 runs 15 residues. Trimming removed 0 bases from V and 4 bases from J, with 9 bases in between. CDR3 nucleotide sequence: TGTGCCAGCTCACCACCCGACTTGGGTAATGAAAAACTGTTTTTT. Protein: CASSPPDLGNEKLFF.

The chain employs TRBV4-1 and TRBJ1-2; 8 nucleotides align to TRBD1. Per the germline V gene, CDR1 is MGHRA and CDR2 is YSYEKL. CDR3 length: 12 residues. V was pared by 8 bases and J by 6 bases, with 5 bases of the junction left unmatched. CDR3 protein: CASRTGNHGYTF. DNA of the CDR3: TGCGCCAGCCGGACAGGGAACCATGGCTACACCTTC.

The rearrangement links TRBV5-1 to TRBJ2-1; D perhaps matches TRBD1 (6 bases). Trimming shortened V by 4 bases and J by 5 bases, and 10 bases separated the two germline ends. The CDR3 runs to 13 residues. Germline CDR1 SGHRS, CDR2 YFSETQ. In DNA, the CDR3 is TGCGCCAGCAGCATTGGACAGAACAATGAGCAGTTCTTC. Translating gives CASSIGQNNEQFF.

This sequence joins TRBV5-1 and TRBJ2-5, with D maybe TRBD1 (5 bases). The germline V gene encodes CDR1 SGHRS and CDR2 YFSETQ. The CDR3 contains 15 residues. V lost 4 bases to trimming and J lost 1 base, with 14 bases between them. This chain's CDR3 is CASSKGHSGQETQYF. CDR3 DNA: TGCGCCAGCAGCAAAGGACACTCGGGCCAAGAGACCCAGTACTTC.

This clone was detected only a few times. The chain combines TRBV6-1 with TRBJ1-4, with TRBD1 as a possible D gene (6 bases). The CDR3 is 15 amino acids. Germline CDR1 MNHNS, CDR2 SASEGT. V lost 6 bases, J lost 8 bases, and 19 bases lay in between. The CDR3 bases are TGTGCCAGCAGGCCCTCGGGACAAGGAAAAGAAAAACTGTTTTTT. Amino acids: CASRPSGQGKEKLFF.

This chain uses TRBV6-5 with TRBJ1-1; 7 positions agree with TRBD1. Germline CDR1 and CDR2: MNHEY and SVGAGI. The CDR3 contains 12 residues. The junction had 2 bases not matched to a gene; V was cut back by 4 bases and J by 6 bases. The CDR3 region has the DNA TGTGCCAGCAGTTCTCAGGGGGCTGAAGCTTTCTTT. As protein: CASSSQGAEAFF.

This clone was seen a handful of times. This sequence joins TRBV11-2 and TRBJ2-3; TRBD1 is a possible D gene (5 bases). This CDR3 has 13 residues. Trimming took off 3 bases at V and 6 bases at J, with 10 bases between the two ends. CDR1 is SGHAT and CDR2 is FQNNGV in the germline V gene. CDR3 loop: CASSFAGADTQYF. The CDR3 region has the DNA TGTGCCAGCAGCTTTGCTGGGGCGGATACGCAGTATTTT.

The chain combines TRBV2 with TRBJ1-1, with a possible D match to TRBD1 (5 bases). Trimming stripped 5 bases from V and 4 bases from J, with 17 bases between. This CDR3 region has 15 residues. Germline V gene lookup returns CDR1 SNHLY and CDR2 FYNNEI. The CDR3 protein is CASSREEGFSTEAFF. The DNA for the CDR3 is TGTGCCAGCAGTCGGGAGGAGGGGTTTAGCACTGAAGCTTTCTTT. Full variable domain (outside the CDR3, taken from reference TRBV2 and TRBJ1-1): EPEVTQTPSHQVTQMGQEVILRCVPISNHLYFYWYRQILGQKVEFLVSFYNNEISEKSEIFDDQFSVERPDGSNFTLKIRSTKLEDSAMYFCASSREEGFSTEAFFGQGTRLTVV.

The chain uses TRBV19 and TRBJ1-2; 9 bases line up with TRBD1. The CDR3 runs 17 residues. Per the germline V gene, CDR1 is LNHDA and CDR2 is SQIVND (reference sequence). V lost 3 bases and J lost 6; bases outside the gene matches: 14. CDR3 DNA sequence: TGTGCCAGTAGTATGGTCCCGGCCGGGACAGGGAACGATGGCTACACCTTC. Amino acids: CASSMVPAGTGNDGYTF.

The chain joins TRBV9 to TRBJ1-6; 7 nucleotides line up with TRBD1. V trimming: 4 bases; J trimming: 7 bases; junction bases outside the gene matches: 8. This CDR3 contains 15 residues. The germline V gene encodes CDR1 SGDLS and CDR2 YYNGEE. The CDR3 here is CASSSGTVKNSPLHF. The CDR3, as DNA: TGTGCCAGCAGCTCTGGGACAGTTAAAAATTCACCCCTCCACTTT.

This chain joins TRBV25-1 and TRBJ2-6; tentatively, D is TRBD1 (5 bases). V lost 1 base and J lost 6, with 13 bases in between. The CDR3 spans 16 residues. CDR1 is MGHDK and CDR2 is SYGVNS in the germline V gene. Here the CDR3 DNA reads TGTGCCAGCAGTGAATCCCACGACAGCCTGGCCAACGTCCTGACTTTC. This translates into CASSESHDSLANVLTF. The full variable domain, with the rest looked up from reference TRBV25-1 and TRBJ2-6, is EADIYQTPRYLVIGTGKKITLECSQTMGHDKMYWYQQDPGMELHLIHYSYGVNSTEKGDLSSESTVSRIRTEHFPLTLESARPSHTSQYLCASSESHDSLANVLTFGAGSRLTVL.

Of note for this clone: A read error may be the cause here, since a much bigger clone is one base away. The chain uses TRBV6-4 and TRBJ2-3; 12 bases map to TRBD2. The V gene end was trimmed by 4 bases and the J gene end by 1 base; junction bases not matched to a gene: 0. Germline V CDR1 and CDR2: MRHNA, SNTAGT. This CDR3 has 15 residues. The CDR3 here is CASSGLAGGTDTQYF. Written as DNA, the CDR3 is TGTGCCAGCAGTGGACTAGCGGGGGGCACAGATACGCAGTATTTT.

The chain combines TRBV5-1 with TRBJ2-3; TRBD1 aligns across 7 bases. This CDR3 spans 14 amino acids. Germline-derived CDR1 and CDR2 are SGHRS and YFSETQ. V gave up 2 bases and J gave up 4 bases; unmatched junction bases: 4. The CDR3 sequence: CASSLQGSADTQYF. CDR3 sequence (DNA): TGCGCCAGCAGCTTACAGGGGAGCGCAGATACGCAGTATTTT. The full variable domain, in which reference TRBV5-1 and TRBJ2-3 provide the parts outside the CDR3, is KAGVTQTPRYLIKTRGQQVTLSCSPISGHRSVSWYQQTPGQGLQFLFEYFSETQRNKGNFPGRFSGRQFSNSRSEMNVSTLELGDSALYLCASSLQGSADTQYFGPGTRLTVL.

J is TRBJ1-3 and V is TRBV2; D is undetermined. Germline V gives CDR1 SNHLY, CDR2 FYNNEI. The CDR3 loop spans 15 amino acids. V was trimmed by 6 bases and J by 4 bases, leaving 16 bases between them. The CDR3 region is CASSGEGWSGNTIYF. CDR3 nucleotides: TGTGCCAGCAGCGGGGAGGGATGGTCGGGAAACACCATATATTTT.